These 23 T cell receptor beta chains came from one sample sequenced in a study of blood T cell repertoires in COVID-19. Assay: immunoSEQ multiplex PCR; the TCRdb copy retains only in-frame clones and omits some. This table holds about 45,000 clones, approximately 87% found once. The sequencing input was peripheral blood. The receptors were sampled from a human donor in a cohort sampled during active COVID-19.

The chain is built from TRBV5-8 and TRBJ2-5; 13 bases map to TRBD2. V lost 4 bases, J lost 4 bases, and 4 bases stayed unmatched. The CDR3 contains 15 residues. Germline V CDR1 and CDR2: SGHTS, YDEGEE. CDR3: CASSLGTSGIETQYF. The DNA for the CDR3 is TGTGCCAGCAGCCTCGGGACTAGCGGGATAGAGACCCAGTACTTC.

On this clone: A read error may account for a junction end that differs from germline. This chain links TRBV7-9 with TRBJ2-5; TRBD1 matches at 10 bases. The germline V gene has CDR1 SEHNR and CDR2 FQNEAQ (reference sequence). The CDR3 spans 15 residues. The CDR3: CASSLAGTGEETQYF. The DNA of the CDR3 is TGTGCCAGCAGCCTAGCCGGGACAGGGGAAGAGACCCAGTACTTC.

The chain joins TRBV7-3 to TRBJ2-2; D ambiguous. The germline V gene has CDR1 SGHTA and CDR2 FQGTGA. The CDR3 has 13 residues. Between the trimmed V and J ends, which lost 5 bases and 2 bases, there was a span of 6 bases. The CDR3 DNA follows: TGTGCCAGCAGCACTCCAAACACCGGGGAGCTGTTTTTT. This codes for CASSTPNTGELFF.

This clone was recorded a few times. The rearrangement uses TRBV7-9 and TRBJ2-1, with 8 bases matching TRBD2. CDR1 and CDR2 (germline): SEHNR, FQNEAQ (reference sequence). J gave up 1 base and V 5 bases, and 7 bases lay outside the gene matches. This CDR3 is built from 16 residues. For the CDR3, the DNA is TGTGCCAGCAGCCACGGACTAGCCCCTTCCTACAATGAGCAGTTCTTC. Translation: CASSHGLAPSYNEQFF.

The chain is built from TRBV6-5 and TRBJ2-3, with 7 positions matching TRBD1. Germline V gene sequence: CDR1 MNHEY, CDR2 SVGAGI. The CDR3 has 15 residues. V was clipped by 6 bases and J by 2 bases; unmatched bases: 8. The CDR3 loop is CASRPPTGYTDTQYF. CDR3 in DNA: TGTGCCAGCAGACCCCCGACAGGGTACACAGATACGCAGTATTTT.

The V and J genes are TRBV30 and TRBJ2-7, with TRBD2 matching 16 bases. The CDR3 totals 16 residues. J gave up 4 bases and V 1 base, and 4 bases lay outside the gene matches. Per the germline V gene, CDR1 is GTSNPN and CDR2 is SVGIG (reference sequence). The CDR3 DNA sequence: TGTGCCTGGAGTGCTCCGGGACTAGCGGGAGGGTACGAGCAGTACTTC. Translating it yields CAWSAPGLAGGYEQYF.

The J gene is TRBJ2-1, the V gene TRBV19; perhaps TRBD1 as D (6 bases). CDR3 length: 15 residues. Germline assignment: CDR1 LNHDA and CDR2 SQIVND (reference sequence). The V gene lost 4 bases and the J gene lost 10 bases, with 20 bases spanning the gap. The CDR3 DNA is TGTGCCAGTAGTACCAAGGACAGAAACAATGACGAGCAGTTCTTC. It yields the protein CASSTKDRNNDEQFF.

The CDR3 protein is CASSGQGASSYEQYF. DNA for the CDR3: TGTGCCAGCAGTGGACAGGGGGCGAGCTCCTACGAGCAGTACTTC. The chain carries TRBV2 and TRBJ2-7; 10 bases fit TRBD1. The CDR3 runs to 15 residues. CDR1 and CDR2 (germline): SNHLY, FYNNEI. The trim removed 4 bases at V and 0 bases at J, leaving 3 bases unmatched.

The CDR3 nucleotides are TGTGCCAGCAGTGGGACTAGCGGGACCTCCGGGGAGCTGTTTTTT. Translated: CASSGTSGTSGELFF. This chain uses TRBV6-6 with TRBJ2-2, with 13 bases fitting TRBD2. This CDR3 spans 15 amino acids. Germline CDR1 reads MNHNY; CDR2 reads SVGAGI (reference sequence). The J segment lost 6 bases and the V segment lost 5 bases, leaving 3 bases of the junction unmatched.

The chain couples TRBV7-9 to TRBJ2-1; 9 nucleotides match TRBD2. The CDR3 extends over 16 amino acids. The V and J ends lost 2 bases and 3 bases, in that order; junction bases with no gene match: 5. Germline V CDR1 and CDR2: SEHNR, FQNEAQ (reference sequence). CDR3 DNA sequence: TGTGCCAGCAGCTTAAGGCCTAGCGGGATCTACAATGAGCAGTTCTTC. Translation gives CASSLRPSGIYNEQFF.

Here the CDR3 reads CASSPTGLVRNEQYF. CDR3 bases: TGCGCCAGCAGCCCGACCGGACTAGTTAGGAACGAGCAGTACTTC. The J gene is TRBJ2-7, the V gene TRBV5-1; 7 nucleotides match TRBD2. The trim removed 4 bases at V and 5 bases at J, leaving 12 bases unmatched. The V gene's germline CDR1 is SGHRS and CDR2 YFSETQ. The CDR3 length is 15 residues.

V gene TRBV24-1 combines with J gene TRBJ2-1; unclear D gene. V was pared by 4 bases and J by 0 bases, with 12 bases between. The germline V gene has CDR1 KGHDR and CDR2 SFDVKD. This CDR3 contains 16 residues. This chain's CDR3 is CATSDFTRSSYNEQFF. CDR3 coding DNA: TGTGCCACCAGTGACTTTACTCGGAGCTCCTACAATGAGCAGTTCTTC.

V usage is TRBV6-1 and J usage is TRBJ2-7; D is uncertain. Germline CDR1 MNHNS, CDR2 SASEGT. This CDR3 region has 12 residues. Trimming pared 5 bases from V and 4 bases from J, leaving 9 bases between. CDR3 DNA: TGTGCCAGCAGTCCCAGGCCTTACGAGCAGTACTTC. Translated, it gives CASSPRPYEQYF.

This clone was found a few times. The V and J genes are TRBV7-9 and TRBJ1-4, with unresolved D. V lost 2 bases, J lost 8 bases, and 9 bases lay in between. This CDR3 contains 13 residues. CDR1 is SEHNR and CDR2 is FQNEAQ in the germline V gene (reference sequence). The DNA for the CDR3 is TGTGCCAGCAGCTTATGGCCAGTCGAAAAACTGTTTTTT. Encoded protein: CASSLWPVEKLFF.

V is TRBV6-2 or TRBV6-3 and J is TRBJ2-1, with 8 bases aligning to TRBD2. Per the germline V gene, CDR1 is MNHEY and CDR2 is SVGEGT. The CDR3 sequence is 15 residues long. The V segment lost 2 bases and the J segment 2 bases; nucleotides outside the gene matches: 2. The CDR3 DNA reads TGTGCCAGCAGTTACGAACTAGCGGCCTACAATGAGCAGTTCTTC. Its translation: CASSYELAAYNEQFF.

The chain links TRBV28 to TRBJ2-1; 13 bases line up with TRBD2. Germline lookup yields CDR1 MDHEN and CDR2 SYDVKM. The CDR3 covers 15 residues. V was clipped by 6 bases and J by 4 bases; unmatched bases: 3. This CDR3 reads CASRRTSGGYNEQFF. CDR3 nucleotide sequence: TGTGCCAGCAGACGGACTAGCGGGGGTTACAATGAGCAGTTCTTC.

The genes are TRBV18 and TRBJ1-4, with unresolved D. V lost 0 bases to trimming and J lost 7 bases, with 12 bases between them. Germline V gives CDR1 KGHSH, CDR2 LQKENI. The CDR3 loop spans 15 amino acids. The CDR3 DNA sequence: TGTGCCAGCTCACCACCGGGCGCGTCGCGTGAAAAACTGTTTTTT. This gives the protein CASSPPGASREKLFF.

The rearrangement joins TRBV9 to TRBJ2-2; D might be TRBD2 (5 bases). Germline V gives CDR1 SGDLS, CDR2 YYNGEE. The germline V and J ends were trimmed by 4 bases and 1 base, with 14 bases remaining between them. The CDR3 contains 16 residues. In DNA form, the CDR3 reads TGTGCCAGCAGCCCCGAGGGTAGCCGGAACACCGGGGAGCTGTTTTTT. Translated: CASSPEGSRNTGELFF.

CDR3 protein: CASSSHPGTDSETQYF. In DNA form, the CDR3 reads TGTGCCAGCAGCTCGCACCCCGGGACAGATAGTGAGACCCAGTACTTC. The chain recombines TRBV11-2 with TRBJ2-5; 7 nucleotides agree with TRBD1. The CDR3 contains 16 residues. J gave up 5 bases and V 4 bases, and 13 bases lay outside the gene matches. Germline CDR1 SGHAT, CDR2 FQNNGV.

The V call is TRBV6-5, the J call TRBJ2-3; D is uncertain. CDR1 and CDR2 from the germline V gene are MNHEY and SVGAGI. This CDR3 comprises 14 residues. Deletions cut 0 bases from V and 2 bases from J, with 6 bases between. The CDR3 loop is CASSYSGYTDTQYF. In DNA, the CDR3 is TGTGCCAGCAGTTACTCCGGGTACACAGATACGCAGTATTTT.

The J gene is TRBJ2-1, the V gene TRBV7-2; tentative D call: TRBD2 (5 bases). The CDR3 contains 15 residues. V was shortened by 0 bases and J by 8 bases, with 14 bases between the two germline ends. CDR1 and CDR2 (germline): SGHTA, FQGNSA. The CDR3 protein is CASSLARAGNDEQFF. The CDR3 DNA follows: TGTGCCAGCAGCTTAGCGAGGGCTGGAAATGATGAGCAGTTCTTC.

V usage is TRBV19 and J usage is TRBJ2-2; 9 bases are shared with TRBD1. J was trimmed by 6 bases and V by 5 bases; bases with no gene match: 10. Germline V CDR1 and CDR2: LNHDA, SQIVND (reference sequence). The CDR3 runs to 16 residues. DNA for the CDR3: TGTGCCAGTAGTCCCCCCCACAGGGGGCTCCCCGGGGAGCTGTTTTTT. Translation gives CASSPPHRGLPGELFF.

The V call is TRBV6-6, the J call TRBJ2-3, with a weak D call TRBD2 (5 bases). There are 15 residues in the CDR3. Germline CDR1 reads MNHNY; CDR2 reads SVGAGI (reference sequence). The V end was cut by 2 bases, the J end by 4 bases, with 13 bases between. The CDR3 here is CASSYVGVSADTQYF. In DNA form, the CDR3 reads TGTGCCAGCAGTTACGTTGGGGTTAGCGCAGATACGCAGTATTTT.